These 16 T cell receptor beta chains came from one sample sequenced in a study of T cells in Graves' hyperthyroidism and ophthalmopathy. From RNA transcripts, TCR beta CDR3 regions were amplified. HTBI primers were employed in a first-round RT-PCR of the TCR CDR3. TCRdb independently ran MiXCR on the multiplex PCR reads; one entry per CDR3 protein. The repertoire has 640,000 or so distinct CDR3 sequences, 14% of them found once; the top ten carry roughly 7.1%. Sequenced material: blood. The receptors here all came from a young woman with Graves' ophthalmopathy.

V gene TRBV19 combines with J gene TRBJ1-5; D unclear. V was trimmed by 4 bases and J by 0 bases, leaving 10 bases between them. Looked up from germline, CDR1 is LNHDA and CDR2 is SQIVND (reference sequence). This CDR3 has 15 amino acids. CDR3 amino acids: CASSSAGNSNQPQHF. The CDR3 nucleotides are TGTGCCAGTAGTAGTGCGGGGAATAGCAATCAGCCCCAGCATTTT.

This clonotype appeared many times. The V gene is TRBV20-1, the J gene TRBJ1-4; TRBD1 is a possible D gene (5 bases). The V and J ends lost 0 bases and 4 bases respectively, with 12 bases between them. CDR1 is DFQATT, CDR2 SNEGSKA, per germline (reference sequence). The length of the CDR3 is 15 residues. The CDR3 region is CSARDPRGGNEKLFF. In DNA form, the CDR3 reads TGCAGTGCTAGAGATCCGCGGGGGGGTAATGAAAAACTGTTTTTT.

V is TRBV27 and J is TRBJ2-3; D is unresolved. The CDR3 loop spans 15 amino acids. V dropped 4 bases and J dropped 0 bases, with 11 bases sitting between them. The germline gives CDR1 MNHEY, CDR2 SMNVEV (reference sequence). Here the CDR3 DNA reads TGTGCCAGCAGTTCAACTGATACTAGCACAGATACGCAGTATTTT. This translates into CASSSTDTSTDTQYF.

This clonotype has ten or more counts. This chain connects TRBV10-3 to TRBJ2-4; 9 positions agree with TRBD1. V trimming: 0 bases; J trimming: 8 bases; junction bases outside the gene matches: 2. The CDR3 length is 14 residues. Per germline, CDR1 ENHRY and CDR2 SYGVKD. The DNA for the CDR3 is TGTGCCATCAGTGAGTCGAGGACAGGGGACATTCAGTACTTC. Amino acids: CAISESRTGDIQYF.

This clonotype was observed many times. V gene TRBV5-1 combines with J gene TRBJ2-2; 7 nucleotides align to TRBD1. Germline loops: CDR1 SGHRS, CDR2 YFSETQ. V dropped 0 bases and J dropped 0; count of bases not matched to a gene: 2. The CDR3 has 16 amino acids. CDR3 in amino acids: CASSLGQGTNTGELFF. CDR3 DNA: TGCGCCAGCAGCTTGGGACAGGGAACGAACACCGGGGAGCTGTTTTTT.

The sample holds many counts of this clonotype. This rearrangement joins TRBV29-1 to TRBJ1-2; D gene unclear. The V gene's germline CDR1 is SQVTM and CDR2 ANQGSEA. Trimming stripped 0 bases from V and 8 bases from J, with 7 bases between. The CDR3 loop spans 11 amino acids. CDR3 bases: TGCAGCGTTGAAGATAGGAGCGGCTACACCTTC. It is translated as CSVEDRSGYTF.

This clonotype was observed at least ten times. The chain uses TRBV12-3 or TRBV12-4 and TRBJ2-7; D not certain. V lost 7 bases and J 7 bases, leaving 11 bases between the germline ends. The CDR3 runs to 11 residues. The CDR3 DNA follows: TGTGCCAGCACGTACCTTGGGGAGCAGTACTTC. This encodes CASTYLGEQYF.

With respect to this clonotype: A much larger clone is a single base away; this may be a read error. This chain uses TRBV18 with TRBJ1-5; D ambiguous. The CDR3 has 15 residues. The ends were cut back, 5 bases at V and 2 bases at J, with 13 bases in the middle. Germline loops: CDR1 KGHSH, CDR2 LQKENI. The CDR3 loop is CASSSGMLGNQPQHF. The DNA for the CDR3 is TGTGCCAGCTCATCGGGTATGCTAGGCAATCAGCCCCAGCATTTT.

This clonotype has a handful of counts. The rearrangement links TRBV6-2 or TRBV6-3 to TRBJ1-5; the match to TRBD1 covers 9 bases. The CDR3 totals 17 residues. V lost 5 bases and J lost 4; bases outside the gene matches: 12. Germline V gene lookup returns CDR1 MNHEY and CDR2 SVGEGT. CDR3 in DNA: TGTGCCAGCAGTCCGACTAAAGACAGGGGGATAAATCAGCCCCAGCATTTT. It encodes CASSPTKDRGINQPQHF.

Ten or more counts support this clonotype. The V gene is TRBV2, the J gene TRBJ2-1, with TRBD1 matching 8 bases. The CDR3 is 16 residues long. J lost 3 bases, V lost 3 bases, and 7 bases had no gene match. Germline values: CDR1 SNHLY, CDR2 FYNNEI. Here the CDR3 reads CASSDERDRSYNEQFF. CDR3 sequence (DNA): TGTGCCAGCAGTGACGAGAGGGACAGGAGCTACAATGAGCAGTTCTTC.

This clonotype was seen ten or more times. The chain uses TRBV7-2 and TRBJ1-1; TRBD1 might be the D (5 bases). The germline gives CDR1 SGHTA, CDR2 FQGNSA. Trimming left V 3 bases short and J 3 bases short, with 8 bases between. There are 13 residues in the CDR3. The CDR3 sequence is CASSFTGYTEAFF. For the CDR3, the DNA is TGTGCCAGCAGCTTCACAGGTTACACTGAAGCTTTCTTT.

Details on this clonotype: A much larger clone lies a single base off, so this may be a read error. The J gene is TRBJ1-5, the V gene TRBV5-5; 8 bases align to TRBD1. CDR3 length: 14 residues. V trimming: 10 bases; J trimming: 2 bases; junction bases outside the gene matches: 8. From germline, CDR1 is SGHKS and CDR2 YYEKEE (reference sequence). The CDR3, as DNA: TGTGCCTGGACTCCGACAGGGGGCAATCAGCCCCAGCATTTT. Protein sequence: CAWTPTGGNQPQHF.

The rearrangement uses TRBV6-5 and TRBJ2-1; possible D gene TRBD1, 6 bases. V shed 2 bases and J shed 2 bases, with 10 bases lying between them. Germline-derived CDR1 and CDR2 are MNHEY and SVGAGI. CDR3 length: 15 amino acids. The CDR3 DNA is TGTGCCAGCAGTTACGGCAGGGGCACCTACAATGAGCAGTTCTTC. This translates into CASSYGRGTYNEQFF.

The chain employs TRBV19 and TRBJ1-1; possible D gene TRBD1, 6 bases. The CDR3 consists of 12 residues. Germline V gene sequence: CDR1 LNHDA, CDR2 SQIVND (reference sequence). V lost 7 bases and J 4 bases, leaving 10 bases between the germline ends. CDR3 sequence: CASIAGATEAFF. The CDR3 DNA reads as TGTGCCAGTATTGCAGGGGCCACTGAAGCTTTCTTT.

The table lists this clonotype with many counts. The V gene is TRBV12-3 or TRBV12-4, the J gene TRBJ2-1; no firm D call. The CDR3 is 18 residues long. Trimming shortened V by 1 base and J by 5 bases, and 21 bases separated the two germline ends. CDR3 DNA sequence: TGTGCCAGCAGTTTAGACGCGTCGGCCCCCGGTGGGAACAATGAGCAGTTCTTC. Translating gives CASSLDASAPGGNNEQFF.

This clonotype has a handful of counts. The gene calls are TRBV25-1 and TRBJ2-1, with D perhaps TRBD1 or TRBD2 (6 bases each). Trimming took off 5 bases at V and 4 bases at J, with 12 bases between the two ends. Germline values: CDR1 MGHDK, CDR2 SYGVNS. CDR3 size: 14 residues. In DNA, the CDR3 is TGTGCCAGCAGTCTACAGGGAGGATACAATGAGCAGTTCTTC. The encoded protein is CASSLQGGYNEQFF.